The sample holds many counts of the clone carrying this T cell receptor beta chain. Synthesis of cDNA was accomplished via 5'RACE employing 10-nucleotide random UMIs. Over 160 million TCR-beta sequences (from 15-18 subjects) were yielded by each sequencing run. TCRdb itself ran the 5' RACE reads through MiXCR, one entry per CDR3 protein. The table records some 29,000 distinct CDR3 sequences, 9.5% to 15% of them present only once. This sample was included in a study of neurological immune-mediated disorders. The unsorted libraries were produced from 2 million PBMCs held at -80 C. The sequencing input was PBMCs. The TCR originated in a man between 60 and 75 years old in good health.

The CDR3 spells CASSLDGVREAVETQYF. In nucleotides, the CDR3 is TGTGCCAGCAGTTTAGATGGCGTCAGGGAGGCAGTAGAGACCCAGTACTTC. The chain employs TRBV12-3 or TRBV12-4 and TRBJ2-5, with D perhaps TRBD2 (6 bases). V was clipped by 1 base and J by 4 bases, with 19 bases between them. The CDR3 is 17 residues long.